The next 19 T cell receptor beta chains were all read from a single sample in a study of cytomegalovirus exposure and HLA in healthy donors (dated by TCRdb to 2016 to 2017). Libraries were built with the immunoSEQ multiplex PCR assay. For the multiplex PCR, a mixture combining 60 forward primers for TCR Vbeta segments and 13 reverse primers for TCR Jbeta segments was used. The table was pulled from immuneACCESS by TCRdb, which kept in-frame rearrangements only. Such tables lose some clones; where checked, under half of the loss comes from unresolved V genes, and the rest has no known cause. Counted in this sample were under 170,000 clones; just under 65% of them appeared once. The top ten clones comprise about 7.1% of the sample. Sequencing was performed on PBMCs. These receptors were taken from an older woman in good health and CMV-seropositive.

The chain employs TRBV5-1 and TRBJ2-7, with a possible D match to TRBD1 (6 bases). CDR3 length: 14 residues. Trimming took off 4 bases at V and 1 base at J, with 12 bases between the two ends. CDR1 is SGHRS and CDR2 is YFSETQ in the germline V gene. The CDR3 region has the DNA TGCGCCAGCAGCCCTCGACAGGATTCCTACGAGCAGTACTTC. Translation gives CASSPRQDSYEQYF.

The chain joins TRBV7-7 to TRBJ2-7, with D possibly TRBD1 on 6 matching bases. The V and J ends lost 5 bases and 6 bases respectively, with 20 bases between them. This CDR3 is built from 15 residues. The germline V gene has CDR1 SSHAT and CDR2 FNYEAQ (reference sequence). The CDR3: CASSPDQGPPFEQYF. The CDR3 coding sequence is TGTGCCAGCAGCCCCGATCAGGGGCCCCCTTTCGAGCAGTACTTC.

The chain employs TRBV9 and TRBJ2-3; the match to TRBD2 covers 7 bases. Unmatched junction bases numbered 11, after V lost 7 bases and J lost 0 bases. The CDR3 runs 16 residues. Germline values: CDR1 SGDLS, CDR2 YYNGEE. The CDR3, as DNA: TGTGCCAGCTCCACTAGCGCTGGCGGGAGCACAGATACGCAGTATTTT. Translated: CASSTSAGGSTDTQYF.

This chain joins TRBV4-1 and TRBJ2-1, with 8 positions matching TRBD2. CDR3 size: 18 residues. CDR1 and CDR2 from the germline V gene are MGHRA and YSYEKL. The junction had 14 bases not matched to a gene; V was cut back by 0 bases and J by 7 bases. The chain's CDR3 is CASSQERVGLVGGNEQFF. The CDR3 DNA reads as TGCGCCAGCAGCCAAGAGAGGGTGGGACTAGTAGGAGGGAATGAGCAGTTCTTC.

This clone was seen a handful of times. The J gene is TRBJ2-4, the V gene TRBV18; D might be TRBD2 (6 bases). The CDR3 extends over 15 amino acids. The germline V gene has CDR1 KGHSH and CDR2 LQKENI. The V end lost 0 bases, the J end lost 0 bases, and 6 bases lay between the germline ends. The CDR3 sequence is CASSPPGLAKNIQYF. The CDR3 coding sequence is TGTGCCAGCTCACCACCGGGACTAGCCAAAAACATTCAGTACTTC.

This clone appeared a few times. The genes are TRBV6-8 and TRBJ2-3, with 7 bases lining up with TRBD1. CDR1 is MNHGY, CDR2 SAAAGT, per germline. The CDR3 consists of 18 residues. The V segment lost 5 bases and the J segment 0 bases; nucleotides outside the gene matches: 14. CDR3 bases: TGTGCCAGCAGTCGCCCCAGACAGGGCAGGCTTAGCACAGATACGCAGTATTTT. Translated: CASSRPRQGRLSTDTQYF.

The CDR3 coding sequence is TGTGCCAGCAGCCCGGACAGGACTGGCCACGAGCAGTACTTC. Its protein product is CASSPDRTGHEQYF. This chain links TRBV7-7 with TRBJ2-7; TRBD1 agrees at 7 bases. The germline gives CDR1 SSHAT, CDR2 FNYEAQ (reference sequence). The CDR3 loop spans 14 amino acids. V gave up 5 bases and J gave up 5 bases; unmatched junction bases: 9.

This clone was detected once. J is TRBJ2-1 and V is TRBV5-1; 11 bases agree with TRBD2. J was trimmed by 4 bases and V by 2 bases; bases with no gene match: 5. Germline values: CDR1 SGHRS, CDR2 YFSETQ. The CDR3 covers 16 residues. CDR3 sequence (DNA): TGCGCCAGCAGCTTTACCCTAGCGGGAGGATACAATGAGCAGTTCTTC. This encodes CASSFTLAGGYNEQFF.

The V and J genes are TRBV11-2 and TRBJ2-3; TRBD2 matches 7 bases. J gave up 1 base and V 5 bases, and 6 bases lay outside the gene matches. This CDR3 is 15 amino acids long. Germline CDR1 and CDR2: SGHAT and FQNNGV. The CDR3 protein is CASSPGGGGTDTQYF. The CDR3 DNA sequence: TGTGCCAGCAGCCCGGGCGGGGGTGGCACAGATACGCAGTATTTT.

The chain couples TRBV4-1 to TRBJ2-1; TRBD2 might be the D (6 bases). The CDR3 sequence is 15 residues long. Per germline, CDR1 MGHRA and CDR2 YSYEKL. Trimming shortened V by 4 bases and J by 8 bases, and 18 bases separated the two germline ends. The CDR3 coding sequence is TGCGCCAGCAGCCGAATGGGACGGGAGCCGGATGAGCAGTTCTTC. Residues: CASSRMGREPDEQFF.

This clone was recorded once. The J gene is TRBJ2-3, the V gene TRBV4-3; 7 bases map to TRBD2. CDR1 and CDR2 from the germline V gene are LGHNA and YSLEER. J lost 5 bases, V lost 0 bases, and 11 bases had no gene match. This CDR3 is 17 amino acids long. The DNA of the CDR3 is TGCGCCAGCAGCCAAGAGGGAGGGTCAGGGTATGTAGATACGCAGTATTTT. The encoded protein is CASSQEGGSGYVDTQYF.

V gene TRBV5-1 combines with J gene TRBJ2-1, with 8 bases aligning to TRBD2. The V gene end was trimmed by 4 bases and the J gene end by 6 bases; junction bases not matched to a gene: 3. Germline V CDR1 and CDR2: SGHRS, YFSETQ. CDR3 length: 13 residues. The DNA for the CDR3 is TGCGCCAGCAGCCTTGGACTAGCCAATGAGCAGTTCTTC. This sequence encodes CASSLGLANEQFF.

This sequence joins TRBV28 and TRBJ2-5, with unresolved D. Germline-derived CDR1 and CDR2 are MDHEN and SYDVKM. Trimming pared 7 bases from V and 0 bases from J, leaving 6 bases between. This CDR3 is 12 amino acids long. The CDR3 reads CASTDYQETQYF. The CDR3 DNA reads as TGTGCCAGCACAGACTACCAAGAGACCCAGTACTTC.

The chain is built from TRBV10-1 and TRBJ2-7; a possible D gene is TRBD2 (5 bases). This CDR3 contains 12 residues. Trimming stripped 11 bases from V and 9 bases from J, with 20 bases between. Germline V gives CDR1 WNHNN, CDR2 SYGVQD (reference sequence). CDR3 loop: CAFQPRAGGQYF. The CDR3 bases are TGCGCCTTCCAACCAAGGGCTGGAGGGCAGTACTTC.

This clone was counted between two and nine times. The rearrangement joins TRBV13 to TRBJ2-3; a possible D gene is TRBD2 (6 bases). Germline V lookup: CDR1 PRHDT, CDR2 FYEKMQ (reference sequence). The CDR3 consists of 13 residues. V was pared by 5 bases and J by 7 bases, with 13 bases between. As DNA, the CDR3 is TGTGCCAGCAGCCCCCCTAGCGTCCATACGCAGTATTTT. It translates to CASSPPSVHTQYF.

The chain links TRBV9 to TRBJ2-5, with 8 bases fitting TRBD2. Trimming took 4 bases from V and 5 from J; bases not matched to a gene: 13. The CDR3 totals 16 residues. Germline CDR1 and CDR2: SGDLS and YYNGEE. The CDR3 DNA follows: TGTGCCAGCAGCACCTCCGCGAGCGGGAGTAGGGAGACCCAGTACTTC. It specifies CASSTSASGSRETQYF. The entire variable domain, with the rest obtained from reference TRBV9 and TRBJ2-5, is as follows: DSGVTQTPKHLITATGQRVTLRCSPRSGDLSVYWYQQSLDQGLQFLIQYYNGEERAKGNILERFSAQQFPDLHSELNLSSLELGDSALYFCASSTSASGSRETQYFGPGTRLLVL.

This clone has just a few counts. The V and J genes are TRBV4-1 and TRBJ2-2; TRBD1 agrees at 7 bases. This CDR3 has 15 residues. With V trimmed by 4 bases and J by 6 bases, 8 bases remained unmatched. Germline CDR1 MGHRA, CDR2 YSYEKL. CDR3 nucleotides: TGCGCCAGCAGCCTCCGGGACAGACCCGCCGGGGAGCTGTTTTTT. This codes for CASSLRDRPAGELFF.

V gene TRBV7-9 combines with J gene TRBJ2-5, with 7 nucleotides matching TRBD2. Germline loops: CDR1 SEHNR, CDR2 FQNEAQ (reference sequence). This CDR3 has 15 residues. With 5 bases clipped from V and 1 base from J, the junction kept 7 bases outside the gene matches. The CDR3 DNA reads TGTGCCAGCAGCCAAGGCCTAGCGGCCCAAGAGACCCAGTACTTC. This codes for CASSQGLAAQETQYF.

This rearrangement joins TRBV7-2 to TRBJ1-6, with D perhaps TRBD1 (6 bases). The CDR3 extends over 13 amino acids. Per germline, CDR1 SGHTA and CDR2 FQGNSA. Trimming left V 2 bases short and J 13 bases short, with 12 bases between. The CDR3 DNA reads TGTGCCAGCAGCTTACAGGGGATCGGTCCCCTCCACTTT. Its translation is CASSLQGIGPLHF.